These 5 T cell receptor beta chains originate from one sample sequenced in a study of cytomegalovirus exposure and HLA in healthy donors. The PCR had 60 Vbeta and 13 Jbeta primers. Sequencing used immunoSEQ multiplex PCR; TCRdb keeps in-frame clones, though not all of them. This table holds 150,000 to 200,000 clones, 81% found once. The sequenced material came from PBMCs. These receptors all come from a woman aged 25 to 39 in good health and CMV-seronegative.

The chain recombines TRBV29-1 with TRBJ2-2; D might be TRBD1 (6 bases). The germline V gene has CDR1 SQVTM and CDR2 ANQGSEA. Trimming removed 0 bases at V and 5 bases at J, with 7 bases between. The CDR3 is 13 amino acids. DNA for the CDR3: TGCAGCGTTGAAGATCAGGGGACCGGGGAGCTGTTTTTT. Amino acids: CSVEDQGTGELFF.

CDR3 residues: CASSLLGTGEETQYF. CDR3 coding DNA: TGCGCCAGCAGCTTGCTAGGGACAGGGGAAGAGACCCAGTACTTC. The rearrangement links TRBV5-1 to TRBJ2-5, with 10 bases fitting TRBD1. V was pared by 1 base and J by 3 bases, with 3 bases of the junction left unmatched. CDR1 SGHRS and CDR2 YFSETQ come from the germline V gene. This CDR3 is built from 15 residues.

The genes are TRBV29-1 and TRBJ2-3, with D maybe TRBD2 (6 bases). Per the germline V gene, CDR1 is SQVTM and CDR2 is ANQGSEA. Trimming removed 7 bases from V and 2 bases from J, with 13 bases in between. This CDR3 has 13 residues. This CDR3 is CSARGLFTDTQYF. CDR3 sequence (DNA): TGCAGCGCCCGAGGACTATTCACAGATACGCAGTATTTT.

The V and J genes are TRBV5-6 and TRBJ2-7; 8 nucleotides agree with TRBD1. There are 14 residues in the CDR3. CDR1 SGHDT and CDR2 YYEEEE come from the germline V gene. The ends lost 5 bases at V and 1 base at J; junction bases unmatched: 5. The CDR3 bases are TGTGCCAGCAGTAGACAGGGGCGTTCCTACGAGCAGTACTTC. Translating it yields CASSRQGRSYEQYF.

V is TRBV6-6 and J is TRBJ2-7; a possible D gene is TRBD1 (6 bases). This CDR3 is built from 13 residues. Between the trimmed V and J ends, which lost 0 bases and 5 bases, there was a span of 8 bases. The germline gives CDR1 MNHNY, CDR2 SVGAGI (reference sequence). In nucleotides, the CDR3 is TGTGCCAGCAGTTACTCGGGGGCCCACGAGCAGTACTTC. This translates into CASSYSGAHEQYF.